Following are 22 T cell receptor beta chains from one sample sequenced in a study of blood T cell repertoires in COVID-19. Clones were sequenced by immunoSEQ multiplex PCR, and TCRdb holds only the in-frame ones, with some missing. This table holds around 190,000 clones, roughly 88% found once. Input material: peripheral blood. These receptors originate from a man between 45 and 60 years old with COVID-19, enrolled during active disease.

This chain joins TRBV6-2 or TRBV6-3 and TRBJ1-2, with TRBD1 as a possible D gene (6 bases). V gave up 6 bases and J gave up 4 bases, with 15 bases separating them. Looked up from germline, CDR1 is MNHEY and CDR2 is SVGEGT. The CDR3 is 14 residues long. The CDR3 nucleotides read TGTGCCAGCAGCCCAGAACAGGGAAGCTATGGCTACACCTTC. Its protein product is CASSPEQGSYGYTF.

This chain uses TRBV11-2 with TRBJ2-1, with 13 bases lining up with TRBD2. CDR3 length: 15 amino acids. Per germline, CDR1 SGHAT and CDR2 FQNNGV. V was clipped by 5 bases and J by 8 bases; unmatched bases: 6. The CDR3 loop reads CASSPRTSGSDEQFF. Written as DNA, the CDR3 is TGTGCCAGCAGCCCTAGGACTAGCGGGAGTGATGAGCAGTTCTTC. Combining the CDR3 with reference TRBV11-2 and TRBJ2-1 gives the whole variable domain EAGVAQSPRYKIIEKRQSVAFWCNPISGHATLYWYQQILGQGPKLLIQFQNNGVVDDSQLPKDRFSAERLKGVDSTLKIQPAKLEDSAVYLCASSPRTSGSDEQFFGPGTRLTVL.

The V and J genes are TRBV2 and TRBJ2-2, with TRBD2 matching 12 bases. CDR3 length: 17 amino acids. Germline CDR1 and CDR2: SNHLY and FYNNEI. V was pared by 4 bases and J by 3 bases, with 6 bases of the junction left unmatched. CDR3 in DNA: TGTGCCAGCAGTGCCCTCGGACTAGCGGGGTACACCGGGGAGCTGTTTTTT. It codes for CASSALGLAGYTGELFF. Full variable domain (remainder filled in from reference TRBV2 and TRBJ2-2): EPEVTQTPSHQVTQMGQEVILRCVPISNHLYFYWYRQILGQKVEFLVSFYNNEISEKSEIFDDQFSVERPDGSNFTLKIRSTKLEDSAMYFCASSALGLAGYTGELFFGEGSRLTVL.

A note on this clone: The junction differs from germline at one of its ends, possibly a read error. The chain couples TRBV15 to TRBJ2-1; D might be TRBD1 (6 bases). Germline V lookup: CDR1 LNHNV, CDR2 YYDKDF (reference sequence). CDR3 length: 16 residues. CDR3 loop: CATRRAGGVGPFEQFF. The CDR3 DNA follows: TGTGCCACCAGGAGAGCTGGGGGCGTAGGGCCTTTTGAGCAGTTCTTC.

The V and J genes are TRBV4-2 and TRBJ2-1, with no clear D. Trimming left V 4 bases short and J 2 bases short, with 9 bases between. Germline V CDR1 and CDR2: LGHNA, YNFKEQ. The CDR3 consists of 14 residues. In DNA, the CDR3 is TGTGCCAGCAGCCTGACGACTCCCTACAATGAGCAGTTCTTC. Protein product: CASSLTTPYNEQFF.

The chain uses TRBV9 and TRBJ1-2; 8 nucleotides agree with TRBD1. The germline gives CDR1 SGDLS, CDR2 YYNGEE. CDR3 length: 18 residues. The trim removed 4 bases at V and 5 bases at J, leaving 19 bases unmatched. CDR3 in DNA: TGTGCCAGCAGCACAGAAACACCAGGGGGCACCGGAACATATGGCTACACCTTC. Protein product: CASSTETPGGTGTYGYTF.

This clone was seen only a few times. Within the sample, other DNA sequences also encode this same CDR3. The rearrangement links TRBV28 to TRBJ2-7, with D possibly matching TRBD1 (6 bases). Trimming took off 4 bases at V and 2 bases at J, with 12 bases between the two ends. The CDR3 spans 14 residues. Per the germline V gene, CDR1 is MDHEN and CDR2 is SYDVKM. The DNA of the CDR3 is TGTGCCAGCAGTTCCCGGGACATCCCCTACGAGCAGTACTTC. This encodes CASSSRDIPYEQYF.

Here the CDR3 reads CASSLPGQGGYEQYF. In DNA form, the CDR3 reads TGTGCCAGCAGTCTCCCGGGACAGGGGGGATACGAGCAGTACTTC. The chain has TRBV28 and TRBJ2-7, with 11 bases matching TRBD1. Per the germline V gene, CDR1 is MDHEN and CDR2 is SYDVKM. J gave up 4 bases and V 5 bases, and 7 bases lay outside the gene matches. This CDR3 region has 15 residues. Full variable domain (remainder filled in from reference TRBV28 and TRBJ2-7): DVKVTQSSRYLVKRTGEKVFLECVQDMDHENMFWYRQDPGLGLRLIYFSYDVKMKEKGDIPEGYSVSREKKERFSLILESASTNQTSMYLCASSLPGQGGYEQYFGPGTRLTVT.

The V and J genes are TRBV28 and TRBJ2-4; TRBD1 is a possible D gene (6 bases). Trimming took 7 bases from V and 2 from J, leaving 12 bases between them. The CDR3 has 14 amino acids. Germline V gene lookup returns CDR1 MDHEN and CDR2 SYDVKM. The CDR3 coding sequence is TGTGCCAGCAATAAACAGGGACCCAAAAACATTCAGTACTTC. It specifies CASNKQGPKNIQYF. The full variable domain, rest sourced from reference TRBV28 and TRBJ2-4, is DVKVTQSSRYLVKRTGEKVFLECVQDMDHENMFWYRQDPGLGLRLIYFSYDVKMKEKGDIPEGYSVSREKKERFSLILESASTNQTSMYLCASNKQGPKNIQYFGAGTRLSVL.

The chain combines TRBV9 with TRBJ1-6; D is ambiguous. The CDR3 covers 18 residues. The germline CDR1 and CDR2 sequences are SGDLS and YYNGEE. V was pared by 4 bases and J by 0 bases, with 17 bases between. This CDR3 is CASSPAPTKSSYNSPLHF. For the CDR3, the DNA is TGTGCCAGCAGCCCCGCCCCCACAAAAAGCTCCTATAATTCACCCCTCCACTTT.

J is TRBJ2-1 and V is TRBV7-8; 10 positions match TRBD1. V was pared by 3 bases and J by 8 bases, with 13 bases of the junction left unmatched. This CDR3 is 17 amino acids long. Germline CDR1 is SGHVS and CDR2 is FQNEAQ. The CDR3, as DNA: TGTGCCAGCAGCTTCCGGGACAGGGGCCTTCGGCCGGATGAGCAGTTCTTC. Amino acids: CASSFRDRGLRPDEQFF.

The chain recombines TRBV7-9 with TRBJ2-3, with 9 bases matching TRBD1. The V and J ends lost 5 bases and 3 bases, in that order; junction bases with no gene match: 6. The CDR3 length is 15 residues. Germline lookup yields CDR1 SEHNR and CDR2 FQNEAQ (reference sequence). CDR3 loop: CASSPWDRVTDTQYF. The CDR3 DNA follows: TGTGCCAGCAGCCCCTGGGACAGGGTTACAGATACGCAGTATTTT.

This chain uses TRBV7-9 with TRBJ2-5, with a weak D call TRBD2 (5 bases). The CDR3 contains 14 residues. CDR1 and CDR2 from the germline V gene are SEHNR and FQNEAQ (reference sequence). V was trimmed by 4 bases and J by 1 base, leaving 10 bases between them. CDR3 sequence reads: CASSSAGLQETQYF. CDR3 DNA sequence: TGTGCCAGCAGCTCGGCTGGACTCCAAGAGACCCAGTACTTC.

The V call is TRBV12-5, the J call TRBJ1-1; possibly TRBD1 for D (5 bases). The CDR3 spans 14 residues. CDR1 is LGHNT, CDR2 FRNRAP, per germline. The germline V and J ends were trimmed by 5 bases and 2 bases, with 12 bases remaining between them. The DNA of the CDR3 is TGTGCTAGTGGTACTCTGGGGCTAAACACTGAAGCTTTCTTT. Its translation is CASGTLGLNTEAFF.

The chain has TRBV5-1 and TRBJ2-3, with D maybe TRBD2 (6 bases). Looked up from germline, CDR1 is SGHRS and CDR2 is YFSETQ. V dropped 1 base and J dropped 1 base, with 13 bases sitting between them. This CDR3 is 16 amino acids long. The CDR3 nucleotides are TGCGCCAGCAGCTTGTTCCAGCGGGCGGGCACAGATACGCAGTATTTT. Its translation is CASSLFQRAGTDTQYF.

The chain joins TRBV2 to TRBJ1-1; D gene ambiguous. Germline V gene sequence: CDR1 SNHLY, CDR2 FYNNEI. This CDR3 has 14 amino acids. Trimming removed 2 bases at V and 4 bases at J, with 11 bases between. The CDR3 nucleotides are TGTGCCAGCAGTGAACGCGGAGGTACCACTGAAGCTTTCTTT. The encoded protein is CASSERGGTTEAFF.

The V call is TRBV4-1, the J call TRBJ2-3, with 11 bases fitting TRBD2. V lost 0 bases and J lost 0; bases outside the gene matches: 14. This CDR3 is 21 amino acids long. Germline lookup yields CDR1 MGHRA and CDR2 YSYEKL. The CDR3 nucleotides read TGCGCCAGCAGCCAAGATTCCGCCCAATCTAGCGGGGGGACGAGCACAGATACGCAGTATTTT. Amino acids: CASSQDSAQSSGGTSTDTQYF.

This sequence joins TRBV4-1 and TRBJ2-5; 9 bases fit TRBD1. This CDR3 is built from 14 residues. J lost 6 bases, V lost 3 bases, and 5 bases had no gene match. The germline V gene encodes CDR1 MGHRA and CDR2 YSYEKL. The CDR3 bases are TGCGCCAGCAGCCATGGGACAGGGTTACAGACCCAGTACTTC. This encodes CASSHGTGLQTQYF.

About this clone: The identical CDR3 is also encoded by other nucleotide sequences in the sample. This sequence joins TRBV30 and TRBJ1-6; unclear D gene. There are 15 residues in the CDR3. Deletions cut 0 bases from V and 0 bases from J, with 6 bases between. Germline V CDR1 and CDR2: GTSNPN, SVGIG (reference sequence). The CDR3 is CAWSVGSSYNSPLHF. Written as DNA, the CDR3 is TGTGCCTGGAGTGTGGGGAGCTCCTATAATTCACCCCTCCACTTT. Full variable domain (rest looked up from reference TRBV30 and TRBJ1-6): SQTIHQWPATLVQPVGSPLSLECTVEGTSNPNLYWYRQAAGRGLQLLFYSVGIGQISSEVPQNLSASRPQDRQFILSSKKLLLSDSGFYLCAWSVGSSYNSPLHFGNGTRLTVT.

The chain joins TRBV18 to TRBJ2-5, with a possible D match to TRBD1 (5 bases). The V gene lost 0 bases and the J gene lost 2 bases, with 7 bases spanning the gap. Germline CDR1 and CDR2: KGHSH and LQKENI. This CDR3 spans 14 amino acids. CDR3 amino acids: CASSPPTVQETQYF. As DNA, the CDR3 is TGTGCCAGCTCACCACCGACAGTACAAGAGACCCAGTACTTC.

The rearrangement joins TRBV7-3 to TRBJ2-3; D is unresolved. The CDR3 spans 14 residues. The germline V gene has CDR1 SGHTA and CDR2 FQGTGA. V shed 2 bases and J shed 2 bases, with 8 bases lying between them. CDR3 nucleotides: TGTGCCAGCAGCTTATTGGGCGACACAGATACGCAGTATTTT. Its protein is CASSLLGDTDTQYF.

The chain couples TRBV3-1 (or the pseudogene TRBV3-2) to TRBJ1-1; 10 nucleotides line up with TRBD1. The length of the CDR3 is 16 residues. V shed 2 bases and J 11 bases; nucleotides not matched to a gene: 14. From germline, CDR1 is LGHDT and CDR2 YNNKEL (reference sequence). The CDR3 region has the DNA TGTGCCAGCAGCCAAACGGACGTCCCGGGACAGGGGTGGGCTTTCTTT. Its translation: CASSQTDVPGQGWAFF.